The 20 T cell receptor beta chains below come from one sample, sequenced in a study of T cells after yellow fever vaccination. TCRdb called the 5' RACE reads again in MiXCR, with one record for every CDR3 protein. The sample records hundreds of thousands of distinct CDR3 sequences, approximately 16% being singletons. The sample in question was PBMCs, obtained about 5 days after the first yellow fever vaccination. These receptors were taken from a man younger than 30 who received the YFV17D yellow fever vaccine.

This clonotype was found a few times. The CDR3 DNA reads as TGTGCCAGCAGCCGCGGACAGGGGGCCGATTTTCTCGACTACACCTTC. It encodes CASSRGQGADFLDYTF. The rearrangement uses TRBV6-1 and TRBJ1-2, with 11 bases that match TRBD1. Losses at the gene ends were 6 bases for V and 10 bases for J; bases not matched to a gene: 16. Germline V gene sequence: CDR1 MNHNS, CDR2 SASEGT. This CDR3 is built from 16 residues.

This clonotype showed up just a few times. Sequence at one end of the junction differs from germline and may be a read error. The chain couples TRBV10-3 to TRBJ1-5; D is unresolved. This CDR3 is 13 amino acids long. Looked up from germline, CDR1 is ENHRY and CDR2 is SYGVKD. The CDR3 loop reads CAISESRNQPQHF. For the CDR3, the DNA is TGTGCCATCAGCGAGTCACGGAATCAGCCCCAGCATTTT.

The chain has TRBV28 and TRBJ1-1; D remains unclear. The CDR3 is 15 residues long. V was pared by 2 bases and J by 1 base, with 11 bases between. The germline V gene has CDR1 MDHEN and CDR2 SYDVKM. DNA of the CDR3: TGTGCCAGCAGTTTAGAAGGACCTACGAACACTGAAGCTTTCTTT. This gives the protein CASSLEGPTNTEAFF.

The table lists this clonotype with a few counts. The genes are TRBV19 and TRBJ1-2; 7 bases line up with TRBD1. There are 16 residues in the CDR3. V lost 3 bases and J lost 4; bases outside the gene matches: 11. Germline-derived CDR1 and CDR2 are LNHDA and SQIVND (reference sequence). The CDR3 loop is CASSISPGTAFYGYTF. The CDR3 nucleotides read TGTGCCAGTAGTATTTCCCCCGGGACAGCCTTCTATGGCTACACCTTC.

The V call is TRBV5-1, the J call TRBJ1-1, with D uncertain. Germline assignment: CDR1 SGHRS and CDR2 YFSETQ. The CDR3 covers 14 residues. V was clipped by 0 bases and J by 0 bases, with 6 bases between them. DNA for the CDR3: TGCGCCAGCAGCTTGGGAAGGGTGAACACTGAAGCTTTCTTT. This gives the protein CASSLGRVNTEAFF.

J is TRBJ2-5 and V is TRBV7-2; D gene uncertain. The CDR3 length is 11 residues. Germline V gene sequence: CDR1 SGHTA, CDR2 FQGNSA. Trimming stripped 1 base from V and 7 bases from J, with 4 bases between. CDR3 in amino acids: CASSLDWTQYF. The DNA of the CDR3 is TGTGCCAGCAGCTTAGATTGGACCCAGTACTTC.

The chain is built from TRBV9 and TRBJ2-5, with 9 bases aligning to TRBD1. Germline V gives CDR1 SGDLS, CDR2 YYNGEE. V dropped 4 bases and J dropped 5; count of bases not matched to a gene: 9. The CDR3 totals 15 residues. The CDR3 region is CASSPRGDREETQYF. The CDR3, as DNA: TGTGCCAGCAGCCCTAGAGGGGACAGGGAGGAGACCCAGTACTTC.

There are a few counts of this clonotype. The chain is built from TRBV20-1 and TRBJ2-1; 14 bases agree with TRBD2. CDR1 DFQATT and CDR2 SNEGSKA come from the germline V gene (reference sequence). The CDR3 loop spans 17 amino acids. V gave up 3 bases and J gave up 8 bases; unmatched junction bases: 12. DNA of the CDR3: TGCAGTGCTAGCCCTTTCGGGACTAGCGGGGGATCGGATGAGCAGTTCTTC. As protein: CSASPFGTSGGSDEQFF.

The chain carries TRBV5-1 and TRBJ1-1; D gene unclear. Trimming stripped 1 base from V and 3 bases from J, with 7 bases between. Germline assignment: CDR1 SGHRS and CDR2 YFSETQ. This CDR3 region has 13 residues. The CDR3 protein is CASSLKGDTEAFF. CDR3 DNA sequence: TGCGCCAGCAGCTTGAAGGGAGACACTGAAGCTTTCTTT.

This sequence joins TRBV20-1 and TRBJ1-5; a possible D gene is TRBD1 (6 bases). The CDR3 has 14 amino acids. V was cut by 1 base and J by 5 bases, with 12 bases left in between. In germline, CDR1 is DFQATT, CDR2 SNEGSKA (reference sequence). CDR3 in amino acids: CSARGWAGDQPQHF. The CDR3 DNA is TGCAGTGCTAGAGGGTGGGCAGGGGATCAGCCCCAGCATTTT.

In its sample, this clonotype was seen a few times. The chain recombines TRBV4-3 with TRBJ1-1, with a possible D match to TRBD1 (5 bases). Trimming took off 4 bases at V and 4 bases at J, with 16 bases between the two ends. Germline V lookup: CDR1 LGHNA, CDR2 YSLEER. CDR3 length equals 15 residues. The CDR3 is CASSRDSTKGTEAFF. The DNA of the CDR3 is TGCGCCAGCAGCCGAGACAGTACAAAGGGCACTGAAGCTTTCTTT.

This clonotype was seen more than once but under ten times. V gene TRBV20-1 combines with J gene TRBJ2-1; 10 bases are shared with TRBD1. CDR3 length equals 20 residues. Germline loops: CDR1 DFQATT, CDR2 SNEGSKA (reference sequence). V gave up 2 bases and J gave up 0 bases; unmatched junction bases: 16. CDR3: CSARRDRGGSWGSSYNEQFF. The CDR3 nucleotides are TGCAGTGCTAGACGGGACAGGGGAGGCTCGTGGGGGAGCTCCTACAATGAGCAGTTCTTC.

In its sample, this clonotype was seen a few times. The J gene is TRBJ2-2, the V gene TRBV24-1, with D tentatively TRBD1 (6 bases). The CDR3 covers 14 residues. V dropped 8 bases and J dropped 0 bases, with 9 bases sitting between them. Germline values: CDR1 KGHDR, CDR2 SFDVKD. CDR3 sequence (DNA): TGTGCCACCACGGGACAACCGAACACCGGGGAGCTGTTTTTT. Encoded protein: CATTGQPNTGELFF.

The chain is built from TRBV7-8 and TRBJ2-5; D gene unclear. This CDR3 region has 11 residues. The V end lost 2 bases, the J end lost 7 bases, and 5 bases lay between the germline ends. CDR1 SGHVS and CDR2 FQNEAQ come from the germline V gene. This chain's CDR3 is CASSLMGTQYF. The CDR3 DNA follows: TGTGCCAGCAGCTTAATGGGGACCCAGTACTTC.

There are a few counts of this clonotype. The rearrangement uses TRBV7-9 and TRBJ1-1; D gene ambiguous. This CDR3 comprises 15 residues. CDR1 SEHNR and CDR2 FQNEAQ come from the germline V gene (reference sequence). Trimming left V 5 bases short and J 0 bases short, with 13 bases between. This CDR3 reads CASSTTENLNTEAFF. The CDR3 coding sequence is TGTGCCAGCAGCACGACGGAAAACTTGAACACTGAAGCTTTCTTT.

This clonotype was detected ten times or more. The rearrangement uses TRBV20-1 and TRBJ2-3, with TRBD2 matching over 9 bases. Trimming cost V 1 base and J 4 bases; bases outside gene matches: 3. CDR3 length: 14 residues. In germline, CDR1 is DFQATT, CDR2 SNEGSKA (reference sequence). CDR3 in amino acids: CSARVGGGADTQYF. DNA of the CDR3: TGCAGTGCTAGAGTCGGCGGGGGGGCAGATACGCAGTATTTT.

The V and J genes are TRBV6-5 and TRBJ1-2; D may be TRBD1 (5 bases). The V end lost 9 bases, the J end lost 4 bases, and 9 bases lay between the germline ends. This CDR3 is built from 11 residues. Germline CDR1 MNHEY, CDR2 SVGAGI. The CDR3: CASSGPYGYTF. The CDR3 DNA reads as TGTGCCAGTTCGGGGCCCTATGGCTACACCTTC.

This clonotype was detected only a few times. The CDR3 loop is CASSFGTLYEQYF. As DNA, the CDR3 is TGTGCCAGCAGCTTCGGGACCCTCTACGAGCAGTACTTC. This chain links TRBV7-9 with TRBJ2-7, with D tentatively TRBD1 or TRBD2 (5 bases each). The V gene's germline CDR1 is SEHNR and CDR2 FQNEAQ (reference sequence). V lost 3 bases to trimming and J lost 3 bases, with 9 bases between them. There are 13 residues in the CDR3. Full variable domain (outside the CDR3, taken from reference TRBV7-9 and TRBJ2-7): DTGVSQNPRHKITKRGQNVTFRCDPISEHNRLYWYRQTLGQGPEFLTYFQNEAQLEKSRLLSDRFSAERPKGSFSTLEIQRTEQGDSAMYLCASSFGTLYEQYFGPGTRLTVT.

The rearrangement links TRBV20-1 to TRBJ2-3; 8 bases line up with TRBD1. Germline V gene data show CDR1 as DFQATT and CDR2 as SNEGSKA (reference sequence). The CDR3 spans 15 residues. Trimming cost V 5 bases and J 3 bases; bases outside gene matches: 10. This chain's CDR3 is CSAELTGEQTDTQYF. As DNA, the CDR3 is TGCAGTGCTGAATTGACAGGGGAGCAGACAGATACGCAGTATTTT.

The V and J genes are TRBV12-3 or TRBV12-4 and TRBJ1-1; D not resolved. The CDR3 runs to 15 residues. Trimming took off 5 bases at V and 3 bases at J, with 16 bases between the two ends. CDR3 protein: CASSGRTPADTEAFF. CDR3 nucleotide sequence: TGTGCCAGCAGTGGAAGGACGCCCGCGGACACTGAAGCTTTCTTT.